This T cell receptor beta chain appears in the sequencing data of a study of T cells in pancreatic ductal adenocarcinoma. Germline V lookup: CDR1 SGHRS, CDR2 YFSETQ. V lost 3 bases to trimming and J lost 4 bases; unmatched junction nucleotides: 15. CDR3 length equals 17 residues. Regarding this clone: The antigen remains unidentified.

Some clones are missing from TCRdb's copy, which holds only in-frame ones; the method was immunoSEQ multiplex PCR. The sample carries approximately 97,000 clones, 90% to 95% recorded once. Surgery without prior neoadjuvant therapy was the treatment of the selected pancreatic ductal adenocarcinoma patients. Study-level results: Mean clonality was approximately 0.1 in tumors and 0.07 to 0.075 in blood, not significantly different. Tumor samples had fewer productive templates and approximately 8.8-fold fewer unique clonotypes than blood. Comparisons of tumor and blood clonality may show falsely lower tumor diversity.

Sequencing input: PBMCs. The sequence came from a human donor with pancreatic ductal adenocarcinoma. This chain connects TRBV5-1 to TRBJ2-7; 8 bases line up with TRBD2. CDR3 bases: TGCGCCAGCAGCTCCGGACCGGGAACATTAGCGGGATACGAGCAGTACTTC. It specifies CASSSGPGTLAGYEQYF.